The 29 T cell receptor beta chains below all came from one sample that was sequenced in a study of T cells in Graves' hyperthyroidism and ophthalmopathy. Researchers amplified the TCR beta CDR3 regions from RNA transcripts. Initially, a first-round RT-PCR of the TCR CDR3 employed the HTBI primer set. TCRdb called the multiplex PCR reads again in MiXCR, with one record for every CDR3 protein. The table lists 800,000 or so distinct CDR3 sequences, over 35% of them singletons. The sample taken for sequencing was blood. The receptors were sampled from a man between 18 and 29 years old with Graves' hyperthyroidism.

This chain joins TRBV10-3 and TRBJ1-5, with a possible D match to TRBD1 (5 bases). Looked up from germline, CDR1 is ENHRY and CDR2 is SYGVKD. This CDR3 is 15 amino acids long. V was cut by 10 bases and J by 4 bases, with 20 bases left in between. The CDR3 spells CASSQGEGGNQPQHF. The CDR3 nucleotides read TGTGCCAGCAGCCAAGGGGAGGGCGGGAATCAGCCCCAGCATTTT.

This clonotype was detected many times. This sequence joins TRBV7-3 and TRBJ1-1, with D maybe TRBD1 (6 bases). Trimming shortened V by 5 bases and J by 4 bases, and 14 bases separated the two germline ends. CDR1 is SGHTA and CDR2 is FQGTGA in the germline V gene. This CDR3 has 14 residues. This CDR3 reads CASSPRQGLTEAFF. The CDR3 DNA sequence: TGTGCCAGCAGCCCCCGGCAGGGGCTCACTGAAGCTTTCTTT.

This chain joins TRBV5-1 and TRBJ2-7; 9 bases line up with TRBD2. The end of the DNA aligns better with TRBJ2-1, so the J call may be wrong. Germline V gene data show CDR1 as SGHRS and CDR2 as YFSETQ. The CDR3 consists of 14 residues. CDR3 DNA: TGCGCCAGCAGCTTCCCGCGGGGGGGCAATGAGCAGTTCTTC. Amino acid sequence: CASSFPRGGNEQFF.

The chain employs TRBV20-1 and TRBJ1-1, with D maybe TRBD1 (6 bases). This CDR3 region has 14 residues. The germline CDR1 and CDR2 sequences are DFQATT and SNEGSKA (reference sequence). V was shortened by 3 bases and J by 0 bases, with 11 bases between the two germline ends. DNA of the CDR3: TGCAGTGCTAGTTTGGACAGTATGAACACTGAAGCTTTCTTT. Protein product: CSASLDSMNTEAFF.

The V gene is TRBV11-2, the J gene TRBJ2-5, with D perhaps being TRBD1 or TRBD2 (5 bases each). This CDR3 spans 13 amino acids. Germline lookup yields CDR1 SGHAT and CDR2 FQNNGV. V lost 7 bases and J lost 5, with 14 bases in between. CDR3 nucleotide sequence: TGTGCCAGCACCCTCGGGACGAAGGAGACCCAGTACTTC. Encoded protein: CASTLGTKETQYF.

This clonotype was observed many times. The chain has TRBV15 and TRBJ2-7; D is unresolved. Trimming cost V 1 base and J 5 bases, with 3 bases left between them. The V gene's germline CDR1 is LNHNV and CDR2 YYDKDF (reference sequence). The CDR3 covers 11 residues. The CDR3 loop reads CATSRVDEQYF. CDR3 in DNA: TGTGCCACCAGCAGAGTTGACGAGCAGTACTTC. Combining the CDR3 with reference TRBV15 and TRBJ2-7 gives the whole variable domain DAMVIQNPRYQVTQFGKPVTLSCSQTLNHNVMYWYQQKSSQAPKLLFHYYDKDFNNEADTPDNFQSRRPNTSFCFLDIRSPGLGDTAMYLCATSRVDEQYFGPGTRLTVT.

In the case of this clonotype: One end of the junction fails to match germline, which may point to a read error. The V gene is TRBV20-1, the J gene TRBJ1-2, with 7 bases lining up with TRBD1. CDR3 length: 14 amino acids. Germline V gives CDR1 DFQATT, CDR2 SNEGSKA (reference sequence). CDR3 coding DNA: TGCAGTGCTGGAGATAGGAGGGGGCTAGAGGGCTACACCTTC. Protein sequence: CSAGDRRGLEGYTF.

This clonotype has just a few counts. This sequence joins TRBV7-2 and TRBJ2-7, with D possibly being TRBD2 (6 bases). The germline V gene encodes CDR1 SGHTA and CDR2 FQGNSA. V was pared by 4 bases and J by 2 bases, with 12 bases between. There are 14 residues in the CDR3. CDR3 nucleotide sequence: TGTGCCAGCAGCTCCGGGTGGGGGGCCTACGAGCAGTACTTC. Amino acids: CASSSGWGAYEQYF.

The chain recombines TRBV5-1 with TRBJ1-6, with 8 bases that match TRBD1. With V trimmed by 3 bases and J by 9 bases, 8 bases remained unmatched. Germline CDR1 reads SGHRS; CDR2 reads YFSETQ. The CDR3 extends over 15 amino acids. CDR3 bases: TGCGCCAGCAGCTCCTCCGGGACAGGTGTTTCACCCCTCCACTTT. Encoded protein: CASSSSGTGVSPLHF.

At least ten counts were recorded for this clonotype. The rearrangement uses TRBV19 and TRBJ1-1; tentatively, D is TRBD1 (6 bases). Deletions cut 4 bases from V and 4 bases from J, with 10 bases between. The germline V gene encodes CDR1 LNHDA and CDR2 SQIVND (reference sequence). This CDR3 contains 13 residues. The CDR3 is CASSRTGTTEAFF. In DNA form, the CDR3 reads TGTGCCAGTAGTAGAACAGGGACCACTGAAGCTTTCTTT.

This chain connects TRBV20-1 to TRBJ2-5; D assignment may be TRBD1 or TRBD2 (7 bases each). The CDR3 extends over 14 amino acids. Looked up from germline, CDR1 is DFQATT and CDR2 is SNEGSKA (reference sequence). V lost 6 bases and J 6 bases, leaving 20 bases between the germline ends. The CDR3 protein is CSAFPLRGGKTQYF. Here the CDR3 DNA reads TGCAGTGCCTTCCCCCTCAGGGGGGGGAAGACCCAGTACTTC.

The chain employs TRBV5-1 and TRBJ2-7; D gene unclear. The CDR3 covers 14 residues. Germline-derived CDR1 and CDR2 are SGHRS and YFSETQ. Deletions cut 2 bases from V and 2 bases from J, with 11 bases between. This CDR3 is CASSFDLMTYEQYF. The CDR3 nucleotides read TGCGCCAGCAGCTTCGACCTGATGACCTACGAGCAGTACTTC.

On this clonotype: A read error may be the cause here, since a much bigger clone is one base away. CDR3 nucleotide sequence: TGTGCCAGCAGCTCGGGCTCGGGACAGGGCAACGAGCAGTACTTC. Encoded protein: CASSSGSGQGNEQYF. V usage is TRBV7-9 and J usage is TRBJ2-7; 9 bases align to TRBD1. Trimming cost V 4 bases and J 5 bases; bases outside gene matches: 9. The CDR3 loop spans 15 amino acids. Germline loops: CDR1 SEHNR, CDR2 FQNEAQ (reference sequence).

This clonotype was detected ten times or more. This chain connects TRBV20-1 to TRBJ1-6; maybe TRBD1 (5 bases). The CDR3 runs 13 residues. Germline V gives CDR1 DFQATT, CDR2 SNEGSKA (reference sequence). V gave up 3 bases and J gave up 6 bases, with 9 bases separating them. CDR3 region: CSASGHLNSPLHF. The CDR3 nucleotides are TGCAGTGCTAGTGGACACCTTAATTCACCCCTCCACTTT.

V is TRBV6-5 and J is TRBJ2-7; D remains unclear. Between the trimmed V and J ends, which lost 7 bases and 5 bases, there was a span of 9 bases. CDR1 and CDR2 (germline): MNHEY, SVGAGI. CDR3 size: 11 residues. CDR3: CASTLGHEQYF. DNA for the CDR3: TGTGCCAGCACCTTGGGTCACGAGCAGTACTTC.

This clonotype was counted ten times or more. CDR3 residues: CASSETPQETQYF. CDR3 in DNA: TGCGCCAGCAGTGAGACACCCCAAGAGACCCAGTACTTC. The rearrangement uses TRBV10-2 and TRBJ2-5; D not certain. CDR1 is WSHSY and CDR2 is SAAADI in the germline V gene. Trimming shortened V by 2 bases and J by 1 base, and 5 bases separated the two germline ends. The CDR3 has 13 amino acids.

The chain employs TRBV4-1 and TRBJ1-5; D not certain. Per germline, CDR1 MGHRA and CDR2 YSYEKL. The CDR3 spans 16 residues. The V end was cut by 0 bases, the J end by 5 bases, with 14 bases between. CDR3 DNA sequence: TGCGCCAGCAGCCAAGAGTTCTACCGATCCGATCAGCCCCAGCATTTT. It specifies CASSQEFYRSDQPQHF.

Many counts were recorded for this clonotype. The chain couples TRBV5-5 to TRBJ1-5; no definite D call. CDR1 is SGHKS and CDR2 is YYEKEE in the germline V gene (reference sequence). The CDR3 is 13 residues long. V gave up 0 bases and J gave up 7 bases, with 8 bases separating them. The CDR3 is CASSLGARQPQHF. Written as DNA, the CDR3 is TGTGCCAGCAGCTTGGGGGCGCGGCAGCCCCAGCATTTT.

In its sample, this clonotype was seen many times. The rearrangement links TRBV29-1 to TRBJ1-1; TRBD1 matches 7 bases. The CDR3 is 12 amino acids. Germline-derived CDR1 and CDR2 are SQVTM and ANQGSEA. J lost 4 bases, V lost 7 bases, and 6 bases had no gene match. The CDR3 protein is CSGQGGSTEAFF. CDR3 in DNA: TGCAGCGGCCAGGGGGGGAGCACTGAAGCTTTCTTT.

This clonotype has more than one count but fewer than ten. This chain links TRBV4-2 with TRBJ1-3; 8 positions agree with TRBD1. Germline CDR1 LGHNA, CDR2 YNFKEQ. After removal of 0 bases from V and 2 bases from J, the junction contained 6 bases not matched to a gene. The CDR3 length is 17 residues. This CDR3 reads CASSQDGLDRAGNTIYF. The CDR3 bases are TGTGCCAGCAGCCAAGATGGCCTGGACAGGGCTGGAAACACCATATATTTT.

The chain is built from TRBV7-9 and TRBJ1-4, with D perhaps TRBD1 (5 bases). The CDR3 is 13 amino acids. The germline V gene encodes CDR1 SEHNR and CDR2 FQNEAQ (reference sequence). V was shortened by 5 bases and J by 11 bases, with 15 bases between the two germline ends. The CDR3 DNA reads as TGTGCCAGCAGCACGAACGGGGACGCTAAACTGTTTTTT. Translated, it gives CASSTNGDAKLFF.

The genes are TRBV7-9 and TRBJ2-7; the D gene could be TRBD1 or TRBD2 (5 bases each). The CDR3 totals 15 residues. Germline loops: CDR1 SEHNR, CDR2 FQNEAQ (reference sequence). The V end lost 5 bases, the J end lost 6 bases, and 20 bases lay between the germline ends. The CDR3 reads CASSPPGPRSAEQYF. The DNA for the CDR3 is TGTGCCAGCAGCCCTCCGGGACCGCGGTCTGCCGAGCAGTACTTC.

This clonotype was observed a handful of times. The J gene is TRBJ1-1, the V gene TRBV12-3 or TRBV12-4; D unresolved. This CDR3 spans 14 amino acids. V lost 6 bases and J 1 base, leaving 12 bases between the germline ends. The CDR3 DNA reads as TGTGCCAGCAGCCTCCCGGGCAAGAACACTGAAGCTTTCTTT. Translated, it gives CASSLPGKNTEAFF.

This clonotype was seen a handful of times. The rearrangement links TRBV12-5 to TRBJ2-7; 9 positions match TRBD2. Germline trimming cut 3 bases from V and 3 bases from J; bases unmatched to any gene: 6. The germline V gene has CDR1 LGHNT and CDR2 FRNRAP. The CDR3 consists of 15 residues. The CDR3 protein is CASGFPRLADYEQYF. The CDR3, as DNA: TGTGCTAGTGGTTTTCCCCGACTAGCGGACTACGAGCAGTACTTC.

The chain is built from TRBV10-3 and TRBJ2-7; D is perhaps TRBD2 (6 bases). V was cut by 7 bases and J by 0 bases, with 10 bases left in between. Germline V gene data show CDR1 as ENHRY and CDR2 as SYGVKD. The CDR3 covers 13 residues. The DNA for the CDR3 is TGTGCCATCACCCCGACTAGCTCCTACGAGCAGTACTTC. It specifies CAITPTSSYEQYF.

The CDR3 here is CASILLTGADQPQHF. The DNA of the CDR3 is TGTGCCAGCATCCTCCTGACAGGGGCTGATCAGCCCCAGCATTTT. The rearrangement joins TRBV11-2 to TRBJ1-5, with TRBD1 matching over 8 bases. Germline V gene sequence: CDR1 SGHAT, CDR2 FQNNGV. Trimming at V came to 7 bases and at J to 5 bases, leaving 10 bases not matched to a gene. This CDR3 has 15 amino acids. The variable domain in full, with the rest retrieved from reference TRBV11-2 and TRBJ1-5, is EAGVAQSPRYKIIEKRQSVAFWCNPISGHATLYWYQQILGQGPKLLIQFQNNGVVDDSQLPKDRFSAERLKGVDSTLKIQPAKLEDSAVYLCASILLTGADQPQHFGDGTRLSIL.

This chain links TRBV7-9 with TRBJ2-5; D tentatively fits TRBD1 or TRBD2 (5 bases each). This CDR3 contains 15 residues. Germline CDR1 is SEHNR and CDR2 is FQNEAQ (reference sequence). V dropped 6 bases and J dropped 1 base, with 15 bases sitting between them. Written as DNA, the CDR3 is TGTGCCAGCAGTTTGGGACGTAAAGTCCAAGAGACCCAGTACTTC. As protein: CASSLGRKVQETQYF.

This clonotype was found once. The rearrangement uses TRBV29-1 and TRBJ2-7, with a tentative D call TRBD2 (7 bases). Germline CDR1 reads SQVTM; CDR2 reads ANQGSEA. This CDR3 has 13 amino acids. Trimming stripped 8 bases from V and 2 bases from J, with 16 bases between. The CDR3 coding sequence is TGCAGCTTCCCCTGGGGGGGCACCTACGAGCAGTACTTC. This gives the protein CSFPWGGTYEQYF.

This clonotype was seen at least ten times. V usage is TRBV24-1 and J usage is TRBJ1-1; D might be TRBD1 (5 bases). The CDR3 totals 14 residues. Germline CDR1 reads KGHDR; CDR2 reads SFDVKD. V lost 7 bases and J lost 7, with 18 bases in between. The CDR3 loop reads CATRSGGDDLEAFF. In DNA form, the CDR3 reads TGTGCCACCAGATCGGGGGGAGACGACCTTGAAGCTTTCTTT.